The entry below gives a single T cell receptor beta chain sequence along with its context. At the DNA level, this CDR3 is encoded by other sequences in the same sample as well. The data belong to a study of blood T cell repertoires in COVID-19. Study-wide context: Samples representing acute and convalescent COVID-19 were sourced from the United States, Italy and Spain. Sample material is recorded as cDNA or gDNA derived from T cells, B-cell-depleted T cells, or PBMCs.

Sequenced by immunoSEQ multiplex PCR; TCRdb stores in-frame clones only, minus some. The table has under 150,000 clones, about 88% seen once. The V and J ends lost 3 bases and 3 bases, in that order; junction bases with no gene match: 5. Germline V lookup: CDR1 KGHDR, CDR2 SFDVKD. The length of the CDR3 is 16 residues. This chain uses TRBV24-1 with TRBJ2-1, with 9 bases identical to TRBD1. The clonotype comes from a woman aged 70-85 years who had recovered from COVID-19. The sample taken for sequencing was peripheral blood. In nucleotides, the CDR3 is TGTGCCACCAGTGATCCGGGACAGGGCATCTACAATGAGCAGTTCTTC. Translating it yields CATSDPGQGIYNEQFF.